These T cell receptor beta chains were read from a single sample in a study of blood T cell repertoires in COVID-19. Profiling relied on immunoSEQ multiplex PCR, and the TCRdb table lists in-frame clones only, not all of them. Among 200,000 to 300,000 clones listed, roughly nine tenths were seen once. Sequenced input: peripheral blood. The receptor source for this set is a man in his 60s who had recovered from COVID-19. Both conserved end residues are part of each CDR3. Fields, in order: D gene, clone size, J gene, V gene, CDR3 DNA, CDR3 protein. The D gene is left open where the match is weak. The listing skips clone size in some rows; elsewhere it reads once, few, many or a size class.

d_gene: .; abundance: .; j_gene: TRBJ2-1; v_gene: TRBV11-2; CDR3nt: TGTGCCAGCAGCTTAGATCAGGGCAGCAATGAGCAGTTCTTC; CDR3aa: CASSLDQGSNEQFF
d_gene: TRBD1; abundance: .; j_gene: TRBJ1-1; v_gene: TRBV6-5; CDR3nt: TGTGCCAGCAGGCCCGGGACAGGGGTTCGTGGAGCTTTCTTT; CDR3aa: CASRPGTGVRGAFF
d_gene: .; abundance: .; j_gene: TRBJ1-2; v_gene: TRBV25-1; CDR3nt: TGTGCCAGCAGACAGGAGCTTAACTATGGCTACACCTTC; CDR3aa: CASRQELNYGYTF
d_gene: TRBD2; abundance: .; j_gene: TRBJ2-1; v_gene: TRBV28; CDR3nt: TGTGCCAGCCTCCGGGGGGGGTACAATGAGCAGTTCTTC; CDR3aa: CASLRGGYNEQFF
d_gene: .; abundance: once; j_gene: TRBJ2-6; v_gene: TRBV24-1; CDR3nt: TGTGCCACCAGTGATCTTTCTGGGGCCAACGTCCTGACTTTC; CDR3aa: CATSDLSGANVLTF
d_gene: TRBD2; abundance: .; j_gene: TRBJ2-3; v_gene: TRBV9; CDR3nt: TGTGCCAGCAGCGTAATTGGCGGGGGAACAGATACGCAGTATTTT; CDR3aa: CASSVIGGGTDTQYF
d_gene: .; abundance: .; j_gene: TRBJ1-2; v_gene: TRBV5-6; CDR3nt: TGTGCCAGCAGCTTGACGGTTGCTAACTATGGCTACACCTTC; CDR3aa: CASSLTVANYGYTF
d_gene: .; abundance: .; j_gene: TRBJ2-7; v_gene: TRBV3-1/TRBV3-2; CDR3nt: TGTGCCAGCAGCCAAAAATGGACTCGCTCCTACGAGCAGTACTTC; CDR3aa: CASSQKWTRSYEQYF
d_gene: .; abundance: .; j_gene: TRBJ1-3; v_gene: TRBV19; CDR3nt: TGTGCCAGTAGTATCCTCGGTAGCTCTGGAAACACCATATATTTT; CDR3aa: CASSILGSSGNTIYF
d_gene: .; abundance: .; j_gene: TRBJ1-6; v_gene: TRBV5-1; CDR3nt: TGCGCCAGCAGCTTGTTGGGGAGGGATAATTCACCCCTCCACTTT; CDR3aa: CASSLLGRDNSPLHF
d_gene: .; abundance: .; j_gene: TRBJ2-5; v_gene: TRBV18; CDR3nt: TGTGCCAGCTCACCGGAGCACCCCTCGGGGACCCAGTACTTC; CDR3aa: CASSPEHPSGTQYF
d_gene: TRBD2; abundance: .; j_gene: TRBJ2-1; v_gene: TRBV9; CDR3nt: TGTGCCAGCAGCAAGATAGCGGGGGGGTACTACAATGAGCAGTTCTTC; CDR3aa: CASSKIAGGYYNEQFF
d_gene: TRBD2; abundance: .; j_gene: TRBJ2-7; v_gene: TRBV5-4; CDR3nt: TGTGCCAGCAGCCGGGGACTAGCTGAAGAGCAGTACTTC; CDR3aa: CASSRGLAEEQYF
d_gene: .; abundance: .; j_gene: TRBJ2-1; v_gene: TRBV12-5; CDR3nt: TGTGCTAGTGGTTCTTCCCTCAATGAGCAGTTCTTC; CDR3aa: CASGSSLNEQFF
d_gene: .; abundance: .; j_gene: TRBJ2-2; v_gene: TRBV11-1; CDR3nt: TGTGCCAGCAGCTTAGAGACAGCCGGGGAGCTGTTTTTT; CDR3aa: CASSLETAGELFF
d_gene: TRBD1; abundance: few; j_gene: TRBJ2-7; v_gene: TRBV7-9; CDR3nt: TGTGCCAGCAGCCTAGGGACAGGGACAGACGAGCAGTACTTC; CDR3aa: CASSLGTGTDEQYF
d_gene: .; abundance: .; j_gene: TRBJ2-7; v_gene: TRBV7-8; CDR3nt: TGTGCCAGCAGCCCTTCGGGACATAAAAGCTCCTACGAGCAGTACTTC; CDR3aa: CASSPSGHKSSYEQYF
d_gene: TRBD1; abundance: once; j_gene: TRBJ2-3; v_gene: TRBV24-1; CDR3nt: TGTGCCACCGGACAGGGGGTAGATACGCAGTATTTT; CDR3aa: CATGQGVDTQYF
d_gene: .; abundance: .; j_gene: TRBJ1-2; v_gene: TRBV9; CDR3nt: TGTGCCAGCAGCGTAGGGAGTGGGGCCTATGGCTACACCTTC; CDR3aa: CASSVGSGAYGYTF
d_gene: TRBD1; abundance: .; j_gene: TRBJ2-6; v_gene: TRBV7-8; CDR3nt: TGTGCCAGCAGCCCCAAGGGACAGAGCACTGGGGCCAACGTCCTGACTTTC; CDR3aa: CASSPKGQSTGANVLTF
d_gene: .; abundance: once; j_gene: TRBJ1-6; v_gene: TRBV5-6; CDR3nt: TGTGCCAGCAGCCAACGTCCGAGCGCACATAATTCACCCCTCCACTTT; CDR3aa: CASSQRPSAHNSPLHF
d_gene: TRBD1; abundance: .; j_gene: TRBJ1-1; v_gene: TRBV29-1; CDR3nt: TGCAGCGCGGCCGGGACAGGGTTTAAGGCTTTCTTT; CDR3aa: CSAAGTGFKAFF
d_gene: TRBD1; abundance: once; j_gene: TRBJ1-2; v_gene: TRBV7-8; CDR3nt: TGTGCCAGCAGCTCGCAGACAGGGAGAGGGTCCTATGGCTACACCTTC; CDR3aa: CASSSQTGRGSYGYTF
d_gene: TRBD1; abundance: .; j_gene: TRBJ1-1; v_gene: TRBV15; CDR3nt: TGTGCCACCAGCAGAGGCCGATCGGGACAGAGAAACACTGAAGCTTTCTTT; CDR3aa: CATSRGRSGQRNTEAFF
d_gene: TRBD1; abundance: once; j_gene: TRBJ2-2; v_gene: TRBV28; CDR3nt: TGTGCCAGCAGCCGCCGGGACAGGGGAGTAGGTACCGGGGAGCTGTTTTTT; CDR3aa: CASSRRDRGVGTGELFF
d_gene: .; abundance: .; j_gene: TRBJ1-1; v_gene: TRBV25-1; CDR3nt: TGTGCCAGCAGTGGTCCATCGGAGAATAGGTATGCTGAAGCTTTCTTT; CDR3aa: CASSGPSENRYAEAFF
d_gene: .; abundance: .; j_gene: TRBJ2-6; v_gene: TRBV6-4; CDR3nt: TGTGCCAGCAGTGAGGCCCCGAACCCCTCTGGGGCCAACGTCCTGACTTTC; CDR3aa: CASSEAPNPSGANVLTF
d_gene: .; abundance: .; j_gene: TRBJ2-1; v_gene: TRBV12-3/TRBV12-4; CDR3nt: TGTGCCAGCAGTATCCGAGAGGGAGAGCAGTTCTTC; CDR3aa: CASSIREGEQFF
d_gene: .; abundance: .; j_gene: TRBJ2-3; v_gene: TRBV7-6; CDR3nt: TGTGCCAGCAGCCGAGTAGGCGGGGCCTCAGATACGCAGTATTTT; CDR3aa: CASSRVGGASDTQYF
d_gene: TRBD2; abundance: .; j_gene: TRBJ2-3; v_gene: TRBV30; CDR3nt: TGTGCCTCTCGGACGGGTAGCGGGATATTTGCAGATACGCAGTATTTT; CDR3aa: CASRTGSGIFADTQYF
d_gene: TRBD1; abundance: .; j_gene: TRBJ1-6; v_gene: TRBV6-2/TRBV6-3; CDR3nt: TGTGCCAGCAGTTTTGACAGGGGGCTCTCACCCCTCCACTTT; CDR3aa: CASSFDRGLSPLHF
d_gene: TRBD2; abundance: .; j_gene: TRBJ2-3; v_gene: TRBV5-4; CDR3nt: TGTGCCAGCAGCTTGGCGGCTAGCGGGAAAGGAGATACGCAGTATTTT; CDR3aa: CASSLAASGKGDTQYF
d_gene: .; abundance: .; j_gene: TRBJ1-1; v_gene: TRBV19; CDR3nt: TGTGCCAGTAGTCGGGAGGGGGTCACTGAAGCTTTCTTT; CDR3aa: CASSREGVTEAFF
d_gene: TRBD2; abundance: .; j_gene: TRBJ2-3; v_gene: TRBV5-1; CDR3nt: TGCGCCAGCAGCTCCCCTAGCGGGGGGGCCTTAGATACGCAGTATTTT; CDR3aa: CASSSPSGGALDTQYF
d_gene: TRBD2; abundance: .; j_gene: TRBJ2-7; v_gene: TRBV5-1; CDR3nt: TGCGCCAGCAGCTTGAACCCTAGCGGGGGGGCCTACGAGCAGTACTTC; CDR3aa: CASSLNPSGGAYEQYF
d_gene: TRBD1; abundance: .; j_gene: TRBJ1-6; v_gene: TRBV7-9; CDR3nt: TGTGCCAGCAGCTGGGGGACAGGGGGCTCACCCCTCCACTTT; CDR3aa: CASSWGTGGSPLHF
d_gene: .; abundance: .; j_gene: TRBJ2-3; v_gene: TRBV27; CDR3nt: TGTGCCAGCAGTTTCAGAGATGGACAGCCCACAGATACGCAGTATTTT; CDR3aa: CASSFRDGQPTDTQYF
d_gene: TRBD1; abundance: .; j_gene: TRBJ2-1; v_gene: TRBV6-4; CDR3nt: TGTGCCACCCAAAGTACCGGGACAGGGGTAAAGCAGTTCTTC; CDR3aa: CATQSTGTGVKQFF
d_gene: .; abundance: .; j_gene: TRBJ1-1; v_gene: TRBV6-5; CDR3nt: TGTGCCAGCAAGATGCGGAGTGAAGCTTTCTTT; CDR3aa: CASKMRSEAFF
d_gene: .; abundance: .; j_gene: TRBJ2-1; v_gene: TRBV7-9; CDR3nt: TGTGCCAGCTTCTCCGGTTACAATGAGCAGTTCTTC; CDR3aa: CASFSGYNEQFF
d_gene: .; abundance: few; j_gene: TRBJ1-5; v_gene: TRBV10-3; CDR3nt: TGTGCCACGCAGAAGGAGGGTCAGCCCCAGCATTTT; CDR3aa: CATQKEGQPQHF